The 23 T cell receptor beta chains reported below all come from one sample, sequenced in a study of radiation and T cells in renal cell carcinoma. TCRdb's copy holds only in-frame clones and misses some; the assay was immunoSEQ multiplex PCR. Here the sample spans 150,000 or so clones, approximately 86% being singletons. Time point here: blood 2 weeks post-SBRT. Treatment specified: 15 Gy SBRT to primary tumor, nephrectomy 4 weeks later. Specimen: blood, collected from a patient whose treatment included radiotherapy and nephrectomy. These receptors all come from a woman aged 45 to 65 with renal cell carcinoma.

Details on this clone: Other nucleotide sequences in the sample specify the same CDR3. The CDR3 DNA is TGTGCCAGCAGTTACGGGGGCTCTGGGGCCAACGTCCTGACTTTC. The encoded protein is CASSYGGSGANVLTF. The chain links TRBV6-5 to TRBJ2-6; perhaps D is TRBD1 or TRBD2 (5 bases each). Looked up from germline, CDR1 is MNHEY and CDR2 is SVGAGI. This CDR3 has 15 residues. The germline V and J ends were trimmed by 2 bases and 0 bases, with 5 bases remaining between them.

The chain recombines TRBV11-3 with TRBJ2-3; D gene ambiguous. Germline V gives CDR1 SGHNT, CDR2 YENEEA. V was cut by 3 bases and J by 4 bases, with 5 bases left in between. The CDR3 is made up of 12 amino acids. CDR3: CASSFGPDTQYF. CDR3 coding DNA: TGTGCCAGCAGCTTCGGACCAGATACGCAGTATTTT.

The chain links TRBV6-5 to TRBJ1-6; 8 nucleotides line up with TRBD1. CDR3 size: 15 residues. Germline V gene lookup returns CDR1 MNHEY and CDR2 SVGAGI. V trimming: 2 bases; J trimming: 14 bases; junction bases outside the gene matches: 11. The CDR3 coding sequence is TGTGCCAGCAGTTACGAGGCAGGGGGCTTTGGGGCCCTCCACTTT. Protein: CASSYEAGGFGALHF.

V is TRBV7-2 and J is TRBJ2-5, with no clear D. V lost 2 bases, J lost 4 bases, and 5 bases lay in between. From germline, CDR1 is SGHTA and CDR2 FQGNSA. There are 12 residues in the CDR3. Here the CDR3 reads CASSLTPETQYF. CDR3 sequence (DNA): TGTGCCAGCAGCTTAACCCCAGAGACCCAGTACTTC. The whole variable domain, remainder taken from reference TRBV7-2 and TRBJ2-5, is GAGVSQSPSNKVTEKGKDVELRCDPISGHTALYWYRQSLGQGLEFLIYFQGNSAPDKSGLPSDRFSAERTGGSVSTLTIQRTQQEDSAVYLCASSLTPETQYFGPGTRLLVL.

The chain links TRBV6-5 to TRBJ1-2; 8 nucleotides agree with TRBD1. Unmatched junction bases numbered 8, after V lost 6 bases and J lost 5 bases. CDR3 length: 14 amino acids. Germline V gene sequence: CDR1 MNHEY, CDR2 SVGAGI. The CDR3 sequence is CASSPDRDPYGYTF. In nucleotides, the CDR3 is TGTGCCAGCAGCCCGGACAGGGACCCATATGGCTACACCTTC.

This clone was found a few times. The V gene is TRBV30, the J gene TRBJ1-4, with D possibly matching TRBD1 (5 bases). The V end lost 6 bases, the J end lost 8 bases, and 19 bases lay between the germline ends. The CDR3 extends over 14 amino acids. Germline V gene data show CDR1 as GTSNPN and CDR2 as SVGIG (reference sequence). CDR3 residues: CACARGALGEKLFF. CDR3 sequence (DNA): TGTGCCTGTGCCCGAGGGGCGTTGGGGGAAAAACTGTTTTTT.

This rearrangement joins TRBV7-2 to TRBJ1-1; no clear D. V was cut by 7 bases and J by 5 bases, with 17 bases left in between. Per the germline V gene, CDR1 is SGHTA and CDR2 is FQGNSA. This CDR3 spans 14 amino acids. The CDR3 DNA reads as TGTGCCAGCAAACTCAGACCCCTGGTGACTGAAGCTTTCTTT. The encoded protein is CASKLRPLVTEAFF.

The J gene is TRBJ1-1, the V gene TRBV19; 9 nucleotides match TRBD1. V shed 5 bases, J shed 7 bases, and the junction held 5 bases outside the gene matches. The CDR3 has 13 amino acids. Looked up from germline, CDR1 is LNHDA and CDR2 is SQIVND (reference sequence). In nucleotides, the CDR3 is TGTGCCAGTAGTCCAGGACAGGGGTTTGAAGCTTTCTTT. It yields the protein CASSPGQGFEAFF.

This clone was seen just once. The chain recombines TRBV19 with TRBJ2-7; 11 positions agree with TRBD1. Germline V lookup: CDR1 LNHDA, CDR2 SQIVND (reference sequence). The trim removed 7 bases at V and 7 bases at J, leaving 6 bases unmatched. The CDR3 spans 13 residues. The CDR3, as DNA: TGTGCCAGTATGGACAGGGGGCTGGGAGAGCAGTACTTC. Residues: CASMDRGLGEQYF.

This clone was seen more than once but under ten times. The chain has TRBV7-3 and TRBJ2-6; D is possibly TRBD1 (6 bases). From germline, CDR1 is SGHTA and CDR2 FQGTGA. V was clipped by 3 bases and J by 4 bases, with 13 bases between them. There are 16 residues in the CDR3. CDR3 bases: TGTGCCAGCAGCTTTTCAGGGGTAGCCGGGGCCAACGTCCTGACTTTC. Translating it yields CASSFSGVAGANVLTF.

The V and J genes are TRBV21-1 and TRBJ1-3. TRBV21-1 is described as a pseudogene. This CDR3 comprises 16 residues. In nucleotides, the CDR3 is TGTGCCAGCAGCCCCCGTGGGACCGAGAAGGGTAACACCATATATTTT. Amino acid sequence: CASSPRGTEKGNTIYF.

The genes are TRBV2 and TRBJ2-3; D remains ambiguous. Germline V gene sequence: CDR1 SNHLY, CDR2 FYNNEI. V was trimmed by 8 bases and J by 0 bases, leaving 15 bases between them. CDR3 length: 15 residues. CDR3 DNA: TGTGCCAGCGCTCGACTGGGAATTAGCACAGATACGCAGTATTTT. Its translation is CASARLGISTDTQYF.

This chain joins TRBV19 and TRBJ2-7; D is perhaps TRBD2 (6 bases). V was trimmed by 6 bases and J by 2 bases, leaving 14 bases between them. CDR3 length: 14 residues. Germline CDR1 reads LNHDA; CDR2 reads SQIVND (reference sequence). CDR3 amino acids: CASREGPLTYEQYF. The CDR3 DNA reads as TGTGCCAGTAGGGAGGGACCCTTAACCTACGAGCAGTACTTC. The variable domain in full, completed from reference TRBV19 and TRBJ2-7, reads DGGITQSPKYLFRKEGQNVTLSCEQNLNHDAMYWYRQDPGQGLRLIYYSQIVNDFQKGDIAEGYSVSREKKESFPLTVTSAQKNPTAFYLCASREGPLTYEQYFGPGTRLTVT.

As to this clone: Within the sample, other DNA sequences also encode this same CDR3. V and J are TRBV6-1 and TRBJ1-1; D possibly corresponds to TRBD1 (6 bases). Germline V gene sequence: CDR1 MNHNS, CDR2 SASEGT. Between the trimmed V and J ends, which lost 6 bases and 1 base, there was a span of 12 bases. The CDR3 has 14 amino acids. CDR3 amino acids: CASSGRGGNTEAFF. The DNA for the CDR3 is TGTGCCAGCAGCGGACGAGGGGGGAACACTGAAGCTTTCTTT.

This rearrangement joins TRBV7-2 to TRBJ1-5; D gene ambiguous. Trimming removed 3 bases from V and 2 bases from J, with 11 bases in between. The CDR3 extends over 15 amino acids. In germline, CDR1 is SGHTA, CDR2 FQGNSA. Here the CDR3 DNA reads TGTGCCAGCAGCTTTTCATATGCGGGCAATCAGCCCCAGCATTTT. Protein: CASSFSYAGNQPQHF.

The chain recombines TRBV25-1 with TRBJ2-7; tentatively, D is TRBD1 (6 bases). This CDR3 is 14 amino acids long. In germline, CDR1 is MGHDK, CDR2 SYGVNS. The germline V and J ends were trimmed by 5 bases and 0 bases, with 11 bases remaining between them. CDR3 sequence reads: CASSYRASSYEQYF. The CDR3 DNA reads TGTGCCAGCAGTTACAGGGCTAGCTCCTACGAGCAGTACTTC.

This chain links TRBV19 with TRBJ1-5, with 10 bases identical to TRBD1. CDR1 is LNHDA, CDR2 SQIVND, per germline (reference sequence). The CDR3 consists of 16 residues. Trimming removed 5 bases from V and 1 base from J; junction bases left unmatched: 5. The CDR3 bases are TGTGCCAGTAGTTTGGACAGGGGGGTGAGCAATCAGCCCCAGCATTTT. This gives the protein CASSLDRGVSNQPQHF.

The genes are TRBV11-2 and TRBJ2-5; the match to TRBD2 covers 10 bases. The CDR3 has 15 residues. After removal of 2 bases from V and 5 bases from J, the junction contained 5 bases not matched to a gene. Germline V gives CDR1 SGHAT, CDR2 FQNNGV. CDR3 nucleotides: TGTGCCAGCAGCTTATCTAGCGGGGGTGGGGAGACCCAGTACTTC. Amino acids: CASSLSSGGGETQYF.

The chain combines TRBV7-2 with TRBJ2-3; D remains unclear. V shed 0 bases and J shed 8 bases, with 6 bases lying between them. CDR1 SGHTA and CDR2 FQGNSA come from the germline V gene. CDR3 size: 12 residues. The CDR3 reads CASSLASGTQYF. CDR3 bases: TGTGCCAGCAGCTTAGCGTCGGGTACGCAGTATTTT.

This clone was detected once. The CDR3 coding sequence is TGCGCCAGCAGCTTGTTTAGCGGGGGCTATGACACCGGGGAGCTGTTTTTT. It is translated as CASSLFSGGYDTGELFF. The rearrangement joins TRBV5-1 to TRBJ2-2, with 9 bases that match TRBD2. The V segment lost 1 base and the J segment 3 bases; nucleotides outside the gene matches: 7. Germline V gives CDR1 SGHRS, CDR2 YFSETQ. This CDR3 has 17 amino acids.

The chain is built from TRBV5-1 and TRBJ1-2; 7 bases line up with TRBD1. The CDR3 consists of 15 residues. V shed 1 base, J shed 5 bases, and the junction held 8 bases outside the gene matches. CDR1 and CDR2 from the germline V gene are SGHRS and YFSETQ. DNA of the CDR3: TGCGCCAGCAGCTTGTCGACAGGGAATCAGTATGGCTACACCTTC. Its protein product is CASSLSTGNQYGYTF.

J is TRBJ2-7 and V is TRBV19; weak D call: TRBD1 (5 bases). Trimming stripped 3 bases from V and 4 bases from J, with 10 bases between. Germline lookup yields CDR1 LNHDA and CDR2 SQIVND (reference sequence). This CDR3 is 13 amino acids long. CDR3 in DNA: TGTGCCAGTAGTATCCAGGGTGAGTACGAGCAGTACTTC. Its translation: CASSIQGEYEQYF.

The CDR3 reads CAISPGTGGFF. The CDR3 DNA reads TGTGCCATCAGCCCCGGGACTGGGGGGTTCTTC. The chain recombines TRBV10-3 with TRBJ2-1; TRBD2 is a possible D gene (6 bases). The germline gives CDR1 ENHRY, CDR2 SYGVKD. V was clipped by 6 bases and J by 15 bases, with 15 bases between them. The CDR3 contains 11 residues.